Following are 22 T cell receptor beta chains from one sample sequenced in a study of cytomegalovirus exposure and HLA in healthy donors. PCR amplification relied on 60 Vbeta primers (plus 13 Jbeta primers). Profiled with immunoSEQ multiplex PCR; TCRdb holds only in-frame clones, not every one. The sample lists roughly 110,000 clones, 80% to 85% occurring once. The sequenced sample was PBMCs. The origin of the receptors is a man aged 25 to 40 in good health and CMV-seropositive.

CDR3 protein: CASSESGHSGGLYNEQFF. In DNA form, the CDR3 reads TGCGCCAGCAGTGAGTCGGGGCATAGCGGGGGACTCTACAATGAGCAGTTCTTC. The gene calls are TRBV10-1 and TRBJ2-1, with 9 positions matching TRBD2. Per the germline V gene, CDR1 is WNHNN and CDR2 is SYGVQD (reference sequence). V trimming: 0 bases; J trimming: 3 bases; junction bases outside the gene matches: 9. The CDR3 covers 18 residues.

V usage is TRBV5-4 and J usage is TRBJ1-1; 7 bases are a match to TRBD1. CDR3 length: 14 amino acids. Trimming took 3 bases from V and 1 from J; bases not matched to a gene: 3. Germline CDR1 and CDR2: SGHNT and YYREEE (reference sequence). CDR3 residues: CASSSGQPNTEAFF. The CDR3 coding sequence is TGTGCCAGCAGCTCGGGACAGCCGAACACTGAAGCTTTCTTT. Filled out from reference TRBV5-4 and TRBJ1-1, the complete variable domain reads ETGVTQSPTHLIKTRGQQVTLRCSSQSGHNTVSWYQQALGQGPQFIFQYYREEENGRGNFPPRFSGLQFPNYSSELNVNALELDDSALYLCASSSGQPNTEAFFGQGTRLTVV.

The chain couples TRBV6-5 to TRBJ1-1; D might be TRBD1 (5 bases). Trimming left V 5 bases short and J 5 bases short, with 15 bases between. In germline, CDR1 is MNHEY, CDR2 SVGAGI. The CDR3 contains 14 residues. The CDR3 spells CASSESRGSTEAFF. CDR3 coding DNA: TGTGCCAGCAGTGAATCGCGGGGGTCGACTGAAGCTTTCTTT.

The chain links TRBV5-1 to TRBJ1-6; no clear D gene. With 4 bases removed from V and 6 bases from J, the gap between germline ends came to 11 bases. The CDR3 is 14 amino acids. The germline CDR1 and CDR2 sequences are SGHRS and YFSETQ. The CDR3 DNA reads TGCGCCAGCAGCCCGGAGGGCAGTAATTCACCCCTCCACTTT. As protein: CASSPEGSNSPLHF.

The V call is TRBV28, the J call TRBJ2-4, with D maybe TRBD1 (6 bases). Trimming stripped 2 bases from V and 0 bases from J, with 8 bases between. Germline-derived CDR1 and CDR2 are MDHEN and SYDVKM. The CDR3 totals 15 residues. The CDR3 loop is CASSLAGVAKNIQYF. CDR3 in DNA: TGTGCCAGCAGTTTAGCAGGGGTAGCCAAAAACATTCAGTACTTC. Combining the CDR3 with reference TRBV28 and TRBJ2-4 gives the whole variable domain DVKVTQSSRYLVKRTGEKVFLECVQDMDHENMFWYRQDPGLGLRLIYFSYDVKMKEKGDIPEGYSVSREKKERFSLILESASTNQTSMYLCASSLAGVAKNIQYFGAGTRLSVL.

The V call is TRBV6-1, the J call TRBJ2-5; D uncertain. Germline values: CDR1 MNHNS, CDR2 SASEGT. This CDR3 spans 14 amino acids. V was trimmed by 1 base and J by 1 base, leaving 7 bases between them. CDR3 nucleotide sequence: TGTGCCAGCAGTGAAGGACGGGTCCAAGAGACCCAGTACTTC. Encoded protein: CASSEGRVQETQYF.

The chain is built from TRBV13 and TRBJ2-7, with D possibly being TRBD1 (6 bases). Germline V gene data show CDR1 as PRHDT and CDR2 as FYEKMQ (reference sequence). CDR3 size: 17 residues. Trimming pared 5 bases from V and 2 bases from J, leaving 22 bases between. The CDR3 DNA sequence: TGTGCCAGCAGCCGCGCTCAGTTCCAGGGACACCCCTACGAGCAGTACTTC. It codes for CASSRAQFQGHPYEQYF.

This chain connects TRBV5-4 to TRBJ2-1; D might be TRBD2 (6 bases). CDR3 length: 15 residues. The V end was cut by 4 bases, the J end by 5 bases, with 16 bases between. Germline CDR1 and CDR2: SGHNT and YYREEE (reference sequence). In DNA form, the CDR3 reads TGTGCCAGCAGCCCAAGGACTATCCTGGACAATGAGCAGTTCTTC. Amino acid sequence: CASSPRTILDNEQFF. The full variable domain, its missing parts supplied by reference TRBV5-4 and TRBJ2-1, is ETGVTQSPTHLIKTRGQQVTLRCSSQSGHNTVSWYQQALGQGPQFIFQYYREEENGRGNFPPRFSGLQFPNYSSELNVNALELDDSALYLCASSPRTILDNEQFFGPGTRLTVL.

This clone was found a few times. This rearrangement joins TRBV11-2 to TRBJ2-7; 7 bases fit TRBD2. Germline lookup yields CDR1 SGHAT and CDR2 FQNNGV. The CDR3 contains 14 residues. Trimming took 3 bases from V and 0 from J; bases not matched to a gene: 2. CDR3: CASSFGGGSYEQYF. CDR3 DNA: TGTGCCAGCAGCTTCGGCGGGGGCTCCTACGAGCAGTACTTC.

This rearrangement joins TRBV2 to TRBJ2-3; tentatively, D is TRBD1 (5 bases). Germline lookup yields CDR1 SNHLY and CDR2 FYNNEI. Trimming left V 5 bases short and J 7 bases short, with 13 bases between. The CDR3 is made up of 13 amino acids. CDR3 coding DNA: TGTGCCAGCAGTAAGGGCCCAGGGAATACGCAGTATTTT. Translating gives CASSKGPGNTQYF.

V gene TRBV7-9 combines with J gene TRBJ2-7, with no clear D. V dropped 2 bases and J dropped 7 bases, with 9 bases sitting between them. This CDR3 comprises 12 residues. Germline V CDR1 and CDR2: SEHNR, FQNEAQ (reference sequence). CDR3 bases: TGTGCCAGCAGCTTACCCCTAGAAGAGCAGTACGTC. The encoded protein is CASSLPLEEQYV.

This clone was counted only a few times. The junction departs from the called germline gene at one end, perhaps through a read error. Here the CDR3 reads CASSQGGELYF. The CDR3 nucleotides are TGTGCCAGCAGCCAGGGGGGTGAGCTGTACTTC. V is TRBV2 and J is TRBJ2-7; TRBD1 might be the D (7 bases). The CDR3 sequence is 11 residues long. Germline V gene data show CDR1 as SNHLY and CDR2 as FYNNEI.

The table lists this clone with a few counts. The genes are TRBV18 and TRBJ1-1; D gene uncertain. V was trimmed by 5 bases and J by 1 base, leaving 11 bases between them. The CDR3 totals 14 residues. Germline V CDR1 and CDR2: KGHSH, LQKENI. In nucleotides, the CDR3 is TGTGCCAGCTCAATCCAAACAGAGAACACTGAAGCTTTCTTT. Residues: CASSIQTENTEAFF.

The chain has TRBV2 and TRBJ2-7; 9 nucleotides align to TRBD2. V was clipped by 6 bases and J by 1 base; unmatched bases: 19. The CDR3 runs 19 residues. The germline V gene encodes CDR1 SNHLY and CDR2 FYNNEI. For the CDR3, the DNA is TGTGCCAGCAGGCTCATGATGCTAAGAGCGGGGGGTTCTTCCTACGAGCAGTACTTC. Protein product: CASRLMMLRAGGSSYEQYF. Drawing the rest from reference TRBV2 and TRBJ2-7, the complete variable domain is EPEVTQTPSHQVTQMGQEVILRCVPISNHLYFYWYRQILGQKVEFLVSFYNNEISEKSEIFDDQFSVERPDGSNFTLKIRSTKLEDSAMYFCASRLMMLRAGGSSYEQYFGPGTRLTVT.

With respect to this clone: Compared with germline, one end of the junction differs, possibly owing to a read error. This chain joins TRBV7-9 and TRBJ2-1; 11 nucleotides agree with TRBD2. CDR1 and CDR2 (germline): SEHNR, FQNEAQ (reference sequence). The CDR3 runs 16 residues. This CDR3 reads CSSSLDPGLADNEQFF. Here the CDR3 DNA reads TGTTCCAGCAGCTTAGATCCGGGACTAGCGGACAATGAGCAGTTCTTC.

The gene calls are TRBV5-6 and TRBJ2-7; TRBD2 matches 7 bases. Germline V CDR1 and CDR2: SGHDT, YYEEEE. This CDR3 contains 15 residues. The junction had 9 bases not matched to a gene; V was cut back by 3 bases and J by 3 bases. The CDR3 spells CASSSEGRGYYEQYV. DNA of the CDR3: TGTGCCAGCAGCTCAGAAGGGCGGGGGTACTACGAGCAGTACGTC.

The chain employs TRBV28 and TRBJ1-5; D is undetermined. The CDR3 sequence is 13 residues long. The germline CDR1 and CDR2 sequences are MDHEN and SYDVKM. The V end was cut by 2 bases, the J end by 4 bases, with 6 bases between. This CDR3 reads CASSLGRNQPQHF. Here the CDR3 DNA reads TGTGCCAGCAGTTTAGGGAGGAATCAGCCCCAGCATTTT.

V gene TRBV5-4 combines with J gene TRBJ2-5; TRBD2 matches at 12 bases. CDR3 size: 15 residues. V was pared by 3 bases and J by 7 bases, with 7 bases of the junction left unmatched. Germline V gives CDR1 SGHNT, CDR2 YYREEE (reference sequence). The DNA of the CDR3 is TGTGCCAGCAGCTCCTCTAGCGGGGGGGCCGGGACCCAGTACTTC. The encoded protein is CASSSSSGGAGTQYF.

The chain carries TRBV5-1 and TRBJ2-3; 7 bases are a match to TRBD1. The length of the CDR3 is 15 residues. Trimming at V came to 4 bases and at J to 1 base, leaving 6 bases not matched to a gene. Germline CDR1 reads SGHRS; CDR2 reads YFSETQ. In nucleotides, the CDR3 is TGCGCCAGCAGCGGCCGGGACAGCCGCACAGATACGCAGTATTTT. It specifies CASSGRDSRTDTQYF. The full variable domain, completed using reference TRBV5-1 and TRBJ2-3, is KAGVTQTPRYLIKTRGQQVTLSCSPISGHRSVSWYQQTPGQGLQFLFEYFSETQRNKGNFPGRFSGRQFSNSRSEMNVSTLELGDSALYLCASSGRDSRTDTQYFGPGTRLTVL.

The V gene is TRBV6-1, the J gene TRBJ1-1; tentatively, D is TRBD1 (6 bases). This CDR3 is 14 amino acids long. CDR1 and CDR2 from the germline V gene are MNHNS and SASEGT. The V and J ends lost 9 bases and 4 bases respectively, with 18 bases between them. This chain's CDR3 is CASWLYRDFTEAFF. As DNA, the CDR3 is TGTGCCAGTTGGCTATACAGGGATTTCACTGAAGCTTTCTTT.

A note on this clone: The identical CDR3 is also encoded by other nucleotide sequences in the sample. The rearrangement links TRBV7-2 to TRBJ1-3, with 8 bases fitting TRBD1. Germline CDR1 is SGHTA and CDR2 is FQGNSA. The CDR3 spans 16 residues. V was clipped by 3 bases and J by 0 bases; unmatched bases: 4. CDR3: CASSFRQGSSGNTIYF. The DNA of the CDR3 is TGTGCCAGCAGCTTCAGACAGGGGAGCTCTGGAAACACCATATATTTT.

The chain links TRBV29-1 to TRBJ2-7; 7 nucleotides align to TRBD1. Germline V gene data show CDR1 as SQVTM and CDR2 as ANQGSEA. The CDR3 is 13 residues long. CDR3 in amino acids: CRSRDSSRYEQYV. CDR3 nucleotide sequence: TGCAGGTCCCGGGACAGTTCGCGTTACGAGCAGTACGTC.